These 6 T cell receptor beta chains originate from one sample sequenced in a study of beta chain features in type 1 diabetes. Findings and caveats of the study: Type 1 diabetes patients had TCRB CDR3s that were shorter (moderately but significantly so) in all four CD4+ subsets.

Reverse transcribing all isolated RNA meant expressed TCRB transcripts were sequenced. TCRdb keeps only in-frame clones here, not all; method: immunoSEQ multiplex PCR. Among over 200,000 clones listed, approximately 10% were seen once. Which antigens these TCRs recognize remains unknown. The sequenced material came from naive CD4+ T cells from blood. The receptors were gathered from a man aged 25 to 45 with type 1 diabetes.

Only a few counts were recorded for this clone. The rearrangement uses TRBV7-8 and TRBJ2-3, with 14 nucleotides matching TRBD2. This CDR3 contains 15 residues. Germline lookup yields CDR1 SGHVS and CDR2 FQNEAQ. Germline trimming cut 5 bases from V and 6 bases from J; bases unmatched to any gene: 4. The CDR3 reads CASSPGLAGVDTQYF. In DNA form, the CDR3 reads TGTGCCAGCAGCCCGGGACTAGCGGGGGTTGATACGCAGTATTTT.

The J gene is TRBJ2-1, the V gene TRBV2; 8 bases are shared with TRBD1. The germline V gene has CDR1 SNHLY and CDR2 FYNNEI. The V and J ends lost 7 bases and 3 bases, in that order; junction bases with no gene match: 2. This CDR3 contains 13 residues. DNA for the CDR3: TGTGCCAGCAAGGACAGGGTCTACAATGAGCAGTTCTTC. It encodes CASKDRVYNEQFF.

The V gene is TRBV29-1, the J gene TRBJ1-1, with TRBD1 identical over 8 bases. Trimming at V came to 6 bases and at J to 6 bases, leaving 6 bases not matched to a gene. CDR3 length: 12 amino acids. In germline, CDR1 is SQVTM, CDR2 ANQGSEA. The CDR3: CSVRQGWAEAFF. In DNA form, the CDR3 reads TGCAGCGTACGACAGGGGTGGGCTGAAGCTTTCTTT.

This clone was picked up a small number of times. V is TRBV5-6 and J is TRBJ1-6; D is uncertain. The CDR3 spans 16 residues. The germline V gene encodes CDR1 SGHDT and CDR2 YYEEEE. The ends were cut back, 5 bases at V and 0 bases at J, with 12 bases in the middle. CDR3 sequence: CASRSSGGSYNSPLHF. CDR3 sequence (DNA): TGTGCCAGCAGAAGCTCAGGTGGCTCCTATAATTCACCCCTCCACTTT.

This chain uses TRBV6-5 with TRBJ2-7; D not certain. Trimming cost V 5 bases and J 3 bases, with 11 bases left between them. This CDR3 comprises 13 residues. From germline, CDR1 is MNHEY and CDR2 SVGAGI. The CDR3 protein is CASSRGSLYEQYF. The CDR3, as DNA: TGTGCCAGCAGTCGCGGTTCTCTCTACGAGCAGTACTTC.

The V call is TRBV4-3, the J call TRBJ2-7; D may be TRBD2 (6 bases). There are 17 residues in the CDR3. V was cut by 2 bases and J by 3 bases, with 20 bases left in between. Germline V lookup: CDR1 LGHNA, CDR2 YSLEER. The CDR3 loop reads CASSQPHSAGHLYEQYF. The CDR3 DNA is TGCGCCAGCAGCCAACCACATAGCGCGGGGCACCTCTACGAGCAGTACTTC.